A selection of T cell receptor beta chains follows, all from one sample in a study of cytomegalovirus exposure and HLA in healthy donors. Profiled with immunoSEQ multiplex PCR; TCRdb holds only in-frame clones, not every one. The data show 100,000 to 150,000 clones, with more than 80% seen just once and about 8.9% held by the top ten. Sequencing was carried out using PBMCs. The receptors were gathered from a young man in good health and CMV-seropositive. Each CDR3 is given with its conserved first and last residue. Each record gives: D gene, J gene, V gene, CDR3 DNA, CDR3 protein. A D gene is named only where the DNA matches it firmly.

TRBD1	TRBJ1-5	TRBV6-5	TGTGCCAGCAGTTCAACAGGGGACCATGTTCAGCCCCAGCATTTT	CASSSTGDHVQPQHF
NA	TRBJ2-3	TRBV6-5	TGTGCCAGCAGTTACCATCCTCGGGATACGCAGTATTTT	CASSYHPRDTQYF
NA	TRBJ2-7	TRBV6-5	TGTGCCAGCGGTCGGACATTCTACGAGCAGTACTTC	CASGRTFYEQYF
TRBD1	TRBJ1-3	TRBV27	TGTGCCAGCATGGATCGACAGGGGCTGAGCTCTGGAAACACCATATATTTT	CASMDRQGLSSGNTIYF
NA	TRBJ2-5	TRBV6-1	TGTGCCAGCAGTGAGGTCAGGGAAGAGACCCAGTACTTC	CASSEVREETQYF
NA	TRBJ1-1	TRBV7-8	TGTGCCAGCAGCTTGAACAGTGGCACTGAAGCTTTCTTT	CASSLNSGTEAFF
TRBD2	TRBJ2-7	TRBV30	TGTGCCTACGGACTAGTAGCCCACGAGCAGTACTTC	CAYGLVAHEQYF
NA	TRBJ1-2	TRBV21-1	TGTGCCAGTTCCCCGGGTTCCTATGGCTACACCTTC	CASSPGSYGYTF
NA	TRBJ2-5	TRBV6-1	TGTGCCAGCACCAATGGGGCAGGGAGGAGGGAGACCCAGTACTTC	CASTNGAGRRETQYF
NA	TRBJ2-7	TRBV21-1	TGTGCCAGCAGCGCTAACCCTGACAGGGACGAGCAGTACTTC	CASSANPDRDEQYF
NA	TRBJ1-1	TRBV6-6	TGTGCCAGCAGTTACGCAGGGGAAGGGACTGAAGCTTTCTTT	CASSYAGEGTEAFF
NA	TRBJ1-4	TRBV28	TGTGCCAGCAGTTTTAGAATGTCTAATGAAAAACTGTTTTTT	CASSFRMSNEKLFF